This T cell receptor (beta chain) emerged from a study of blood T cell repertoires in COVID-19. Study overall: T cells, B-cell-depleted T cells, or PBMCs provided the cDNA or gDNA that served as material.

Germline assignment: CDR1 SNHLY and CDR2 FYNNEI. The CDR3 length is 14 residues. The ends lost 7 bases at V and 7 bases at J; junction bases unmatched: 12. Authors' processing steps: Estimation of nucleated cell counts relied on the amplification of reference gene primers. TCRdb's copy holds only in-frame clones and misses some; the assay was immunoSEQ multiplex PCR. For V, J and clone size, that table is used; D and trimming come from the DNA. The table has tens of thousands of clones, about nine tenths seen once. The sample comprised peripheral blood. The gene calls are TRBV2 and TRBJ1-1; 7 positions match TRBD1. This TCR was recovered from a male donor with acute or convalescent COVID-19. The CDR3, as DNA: TGTGCCAGCACCCGGGTAGGGACAGCCGTTGAAGCTTTCTTT. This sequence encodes CASTRVGTAVEAFF.